These 22 T cell receptor beta chains originate from one sample sequenced in a study of blood T cells in healthy people across ages (dated by TCRdb to between 2014 and 2017). Receptor libraries were prepared by 5' RACE. The second PCR ran for about 6 to 11 cycles and used a J-beta primer mix along with a sample-barcoded 5' primer. The public sequencing data were trimmed at Q25 with fastp and processed into clonotypes with MiXCR by TCRdb, which kept only in-frame beta chains. A single entry per CDR3 protein holds the most common genes and DNA from its merged rows. This sample is represented by over 1,500,000 distinct CDR3 sequences; about 39% of them were singletons. Jointly, the top ten make up 23% of the sample. The sequencing input was blood. All receptors come from a human donor in good health.

As concerns this clonotype: Its ends do not fully match the called genes, so a read error is possible. This rearrangement joins TRBV12-3 or TRBV12-4 to TRBJ2-5; 10 positions agree with TRBD1. The J call may not be correct, given that the DNA end is closer to TRBJ2-7. This CDR3 is built from 17 residues. This CDR3 reads CASRLGTGVRRAYEQYF. In nucleotides, the CDR3 is TGCGCCAGCAGGCTCGGGACAGGGGTGCGAAGAGCCTACGAGCAGTACTTC.

This clonotype was recorded at least ten times. The chain is built from TRBV7-8 and TRBJ2-1; the D gene is possibly TRBD1 (5 bases). The germline gives CDR1 SGHVS, CDR2 FQNEAQ. The length of the CDR3 is 15 residues. V lost 4 bases to trimming and J lost 8 bases, with 18 bases between them. Written as DNA, the CDR3 is TGTGCCAGCAGCTATGAAGCTGGACATGTCGATGAGCAGTTCTTC. Translating gives CASSYEAGHVDEQFF.

This clonotype has more than one count but fewer than ten. The V gene is TRBV29-1, the J gene TRBJ2-7, with D tentatively TRBD2 (6 bases). Between the trimmed V and J ends, which lost 6 bases and 6 bases, there was a span of 21 bases. Germline V gene sequence: CDR1 SQVTM, CDR2 ANQGSEA. The CDR3 loop spans 14 amino acids. DNA of the CDR3: TGCAGCGTCCGCGGGGTCCTCAACATGGGCGAGCAGTACTTC. Translating it yields CSVRGVLNMGEQYF.

This clonotype was found a few times. V usage is TRBV6-1 and J usage is TRBJ2-1; a possible D gene is TRBD2 (7 bases). V gave up 4 bases and J gave up 6 bases, with 19 bases separating them. The CDR3 is 16 residues long. Germline CDR1 MNHNS, CDR2 SASEGT. DNA for the CDR3: TGTGCCAGCAGTGGACGCTTAGGGGGGGGCACCAATGAGCAGTTCTTC. This gives the protein CASSGRLGGGTNEQFF.

This rearrangement joins TRBV4-3 to TRBJ1-1; unclear D gene. The germline V and J ends were trimmed by 8 bases and 4 bases, with 17 bases remaining between them. Germline-derived CDR1 and CDR2 are LGHNA and YSLEER. The CDR3 length is 14 residues. CDR3 nucleotides: TGCGCCAGCGGCCCCTACGGAGGGAGCACTGAAGCTTTCTTT. Protein product: CASGPYGGSTEAFF.

This chain connects TRBV7-8 to TRBJ2-7; no reliable D call. Germline V gene lookup returns CDR1 SGHVS and CDR2 FQNEAQ. The germline V and J ends were trimmed by 3 bases and 4 bases, with 19 bases remaining between them. The CDR3 spans 16 residues. The CDR3 region has the DNA TGTGCCAGCAGCTTGGGAATCCGACGGGCCAGTTACGAGCAGTACTTC. Translated, it gives CASSLGIRRASYEQYF. Supplemented by reference TRBV7-8 and TRBJ2-7, the full variable domain reads GAGVSQSPRYKVAKRGQDVALRCDPISGHVSLFWYQQALGQGPEFLTYFQNEAQLDKSGLPSDRFFAERPEGSVSTLKIQRTQQEDSAVYLCASSLGIRRASYEQYFGPGTRLTVT.

This rearrangement joins TRBV10-3 to TRBJ2-3, with 11 bases that match TRBD2. Trimming cost V 6 bases and J 3 bases; bases outside gene matches: 2. The CDR3 covers 14 residues. CDR1 and CDR2 from the germline V gene are ENHRY and SYGVKD. This CDR3 is CAIRRLAGTDTQYF. In DNA, the CDR3 is TGTGCCATCAGGAGACTAGCGGGGACAGATACGCAGTATTTT.

J is TRBJ2-3 and V is TRBV28; 8 bases agree with TRBD2. V trimming: 4 bases; J trimming: 4 bases; junction bases outside the gene matches: 1. The germline gives CDR1 MDHEN, CDR2 SYDVKM. This CDR3 spans 13 amino acids. The CDR3, as DNA: TGTGCCAGCAGTTCTAGCGGGTCAGATACGCAGTATTTT. It encodes CASSSSGSDTQYF.

The V and J genes are TRBV20-1 and TRBJ2-3; 8 bases fit TRBD2. The CDR3 runs to 13 residues. CDR1 and CDR2 (germline): DFQATT, SNEGSKA (reference sequence). CDR3 protein: CRCRLAGSDTQYF. The CDR3 nucleotides read TGCAGATGTAGGCTAGCGGGCTCCGATACGCAGTATTTT.

This clonotype was recorded a few times. The chain uses TRBV20-1 and TRBJ2-3, with 7 bases that match TRBD1. In germline, CDR1 is DFQATT, CDR2 SNEGSKA (reference sequence). Trimming cost V 6 bases and J 2 bases; bases outside gene matches: 14. The CDR3 runs 16 residues. The CDR3 protein is CSARRDREWSTDTQYF. The CDR3 nucleotides read TGCAGTGCGAGAAGGGACAGAGAATGGTCCACAGATACGCAGTATTTT.

As concerns this clonotype: At one of its ends the junction is not consistent with the germline gene, which may arise from a read error. The rearrangement joins TRBV7-8 to TRBJ2-6; 7 nucleotides agree with TRBD2. CDR1 and CDR2 from the germline V gene are SGHVS and FQNEAQ. The CDR3 is 18 residues long. CDR3 sequence (DNA): TGTGCCTGCAGCCCGGGGGGTAGGGCAACTTCTGGGGCCAACGTCCTGACTTTC. The encoded protein is CACSPGGRATSGANVLTF.

This chain links TRBV6-2 or TRBV6-3 with TRBJ1-5; D is unclear. Germline lookup yields CDR1 MNHEY and CDR2 SVGEGT. V lost 2 bases, J lost 3 bases, and 8 bases lay in between. The CDR3 has 14 amino acids. The CDR3 is CASSYIQDNQPQHF. The CDR3, as DNA: TGTGCCAGCAGTTACATCCAGGACAATCAGCCCCAGCATTTT.

This clonotype was picked up a small number of times. The chain recombines TRBV4-1 with TRBJ1-1; D gene unclear. V was cut by 0 bases and J by 12 bases, with 14 bases left in between. Germline CDR1 MGHRA, CDR2 YSYEKL. The CDR3 contains 13 residues. The chain's CDR3 is CASSQDLNRMTFF. CDR3 coding DNA: TGCGCCAGCAGCCAAGATCTGAATCGGATGACTTTCTTT.

The genes are TRBV18 and TRBJ1-5, with a tentative D call TRBD1 (5 bases). Trimming took off 2 bases at V and 11 bases at J, with 10 bases between the two ends. This CDR3 contains 12 residues. CDR1 and CDR2 from the germline V gene are KGHSH and LQKENI. The CDR3 loop is CASSPEGKAQHF. The CDR3 DNA sequence: TGTGCCAGCTCACCAGAGGGGAAAGCCCAGCATTTT.

This clonotype has a handful of counts. The chain combines TRBV20-1 with TRBJ1-2; D may be TRBD1 (5 bases). CDR1 DFQATT and CDR2 SNEGSKA come from the germline V gene (reference sequence). Trimming took 4 bases from V and 8 from J, leaving 8 bases between them. There are 10 residues in the CDR3. The CDR3 nucleotides read TGCAGTGCTACGGGGGTAGGCTACACCTTC. It specifies CSATGVGYTF.

The chain has TRBV4-3 and TRBJ2-5; 7 nucleotides match TRBD1. CDR1 and CDR2 from the germline V gene are LGHNA and YSLEER. There are 16 residues in the CDR3. With V trimmed by 4 bases and J by 3 bases, 11 bases remained unmatched. This CDR3 reads CASSRLTGVGEETQYF. The CDR3 DNA sequence: TGCGCCAGCAGCCGGCTCACAGGGGTAGGAGAAGAGACCCAGTACTTC.

The rearrangement uses TRBV4-3 and TRBJ2-1, with D unclear. Germline V gives CDR1 LGHNA, CDR2 YSLEER. The CDR3 extends over 16 amino acids. V was cut by 3 bases and J by 4 bases, with 16 bases left in between. CDR3 nucleotides: TGCGCCAGCAGCCAGCAACCGGGCTGGAATTACAATGAGCAGTTCTTC. This codes for CASSQQPGWNYNEQFF.

This clonotype turned up a few times. The gene calls are TRBV24-1 and TRBJ1-5; D unclear. The germline V and J ends were trimmed by 5 bases and 4 bases, with 14 bases remaining between them. The CDR3 runs to 15 residues. Germline values: CDR1 KGHDR, CDR2 SFDVKD. CDR3 bases: TGTGCCACCAGTGCTACCGACAAGCTTAATCAGCCCCAGCATTTT. It is translated as CATSATDKLNQPQHF.

The gene calls are TRBV4-1 and TRBJ2-3; 7 bases line up with TRBD2. The CDR3 runs to 16 residues. Germline V gene lookup returns CDR1 MGHRA and CDR2 YSYEKL. V gave up 1 base and J gave up 5 bases; unmatched junction bases: 9. This chain's CDR3 is CASSQGALAVGDTQYF. CDR3 sequence (DNA): TGCGCCAGCAGCCAAGGTGCCCTAGCGGTAGGAGATACGCAGTATTTT.

There are a few counts of this clonotype. The J gene is TRBJ2-3, the V gene TRBV6-6; 9 bases are shared with TRBD1. The CDR3 spans 15 residues. V was clipped by 6 bases and J by 4 bases; unmatched bases: 8. Germline values: CDR1 MNHNY, CDR2 SVGAGI (reference sequence). CDR3 region: CASSLKGTGSDTQYF. The CDR3 nucleotides are TGTGCCAGCAGCTTAAAAGGGACAGGGTCAGATACGCAGTATTTT.

Details on this clonotype: A junction boundary mismatches the germline segment, possibly from a read error. This rearrangement joins TRBV20-1 to TRBJ2-7; 7 bases are a match to TRBD1. The V gene's germline CDR1 is DFQATT and CDR2 SNEGSKA (reference sequence). This CDR3 region has 14 residues. This CDR3 reads CSATETGHPYGQYF. CDR3 in DNA: TGCAGTGCTACCGAGACAGGGCATCCCTACGGGCAGTACTTC.

The genes are TRBV9 and TRBJ2-3; D possibly corresponds to TRBD2 (7 bases). The CDR3 runs 16 residues. Germline V gives CDR1 SGDLS, CDR2 YYNGEE. Trimming cost V 4 bases and J 2 bases, with 17 bases left between them. CDR3 sequence (DNA): TGTGCCAGCAGCCGGGCGGGGGCAGAACACACAGATACGCAGTATTTT. Amino acids: CASSRAGAEHTDTQYF.